This passage covers 19 T cell receptor beta chains from one sample sequenced in a study of T cell responses to AZD1222 COVID-19 vaccine. Data came from immunoSEQ multiplex PCR; TCRdb stores just in-frame clones and leaves some out. This sample has tens of thousands of clones, with about 87% found just once. The source was peripheral blood, collected on day 0 of AZD1222 vaccination. These receptors were taken from an adult in good health.

This clone turned up a few times. This chain links TRBV7-9 with TRBJ2-7; tentative D call: TRBD1 (5 bases). Germline V gene lookup returns CDR1 SEHNR and CDR2 FQNEAQ (reference sequence). CDR3 length: 12 residues. V dropped 5 bases and J dropped 5 bases, with 10 bases sitting between them. The DNA for the CDR3 is TGTGCCAGCAGCCCCGACAGCGACGAGCAGTACTTC. Amino acid sequence: CASSPDSDEQYF.

This clone was detected a few times. The rearrangement links TRBV4-1 to TRBJ1-2, with 7 positions matching TRBD1. This CDR3 is 12 amino acids long. The germline V gene has CDR1 MGHRA and CDR2 YSYEKL. The CDR3 nucleotides are TGCGTCCGGACAGGCTCTAACTATGGCTACACCTTC. Its translation: CVRTGSNYGYTF.

The V gene is TRBV6-5, the J gene TRBJ1-3; D remains ambiguous. Germline assignment: CDR1 MNHEY and CDR2 SVGAGI. V lost 0 bases and J lost 0, with 9 bases in between. The CDR3 is made up of 16 amino acids. The CDR3 loop is CASSYSLRRSGNTIYF. The CDR3, as DNA: TGTGCCAGCAGTTACTCCCTACGGCGCTCTGGAAACACCATATATTTT.

The chain joins TRBV25-1 to TRBJ2-7; D gene uncertain. Germline CDR1 MGHDK, CDR2 SYGVNS. With 7 bases removed from V and 2 bases from J, the gap between germline ends came to 15 bases. The CDR3 length is 14 residues. The CDR3 DNA sequence: TGTGCCAGCACTGCGACCGGACGGACCTACGAGCAGTACTTC. This encodes CASTATGRTYEQYF.

V gene TRBV19 combines with J gene TRBJ1-5; weak D call: TRBD1 (5 bases). Germline values: CDR1 LNHDA, CDR2 SQIVND (reference sequence). The ends were cut back, 10 bases at V and 1 base at J, with 14 bases in the middle. CDR3 size: 14 residues. The CDR3: CATAGTGSNQPQHF. Here the CDR3 DNA reads TGTGCCACCGCGGGCACAGGCAGCAATCAGCCCCAGCATTTT.

The CDR3 region is CASSWAGGFVVDEQFF. The DNA of the CDR3 is TGTGCCAGCAGTTGGGCAGGCGGTTTTGTCGTGGATGAGCAGTTCTTC. The V call is TRBV6-5, the J call TRBJ2-1; D not resolved. The V gene's germline CDR1 is MNHEY and CDR2 SVGAGI. The CDR3 runs to 16 residues. V was cut by 4 bases and J by 8 bases, with 21 bases left in between.

J is TRBJ1-4 and V is TRBV6-2 or TRBV6-3; D may be TRBD1 (6 bases). This CDR3 is 13 amino acids long. The germline gives CDR1 MNHEY, CDR2 SVGEGT. The V end lost 5 bases, the J end lost 5 bases, and 9 bases lay between the germline ends. The CDR3 reads CASSLQGNEKLFF. The CDR3 DNA is TGTGCCAGCAGTCTCCAGGGGAATGAAAAACTGTTTTTT.

This clone was seen a single time. The chain employs TRBV11-2 and TRBJ1-6; possible D gene TRBD1, 6 bases. Germline V lookup: CDR1 SGHAT, CDR2 FQNNGV. CDR3 size: 15 residues. Trimming took off 3 bases at V and 8 bases at J, with 14 bases between the two ends. The CDR3 coding sequence is TGTGCCAGCAGCTTCCATCTGGACAGCTATTCACCCCTCCACTTT. It translates to CASSFHLDSYSPLHF.

This chain links TRBV7-7 with TRBJ2-2, with 14 positions matching TRBD2. Germline V lookup: CDR1 SSHAT, CDR2 FNYEAQ (reference sequence). Losses at the gene ends were 5 bases for V and 6 bases for J; bases not matched to a gene: 5. The length of the CDR3 is 16 residues. This CDR3 reads CASSQTSGRGAGELFF. The CDR3 DNA sequence: TGTGCCAGCAGCCAGACTAGCGGGAGGGGTGCCGGGGAGCTGTTTTTT. The full variable domain, completed using reference TRBV7-7 and TRBJ2-2, is GAGVSQSPRYKVTKRGQDVTLRCDPISSHATLYWYQQALGQGPEFLTYFNYEAQPDKSGLPSDRFSAERPEGSISTLTIQRTEQRDSAMYRCASSQTSGRGAGELFFGEGSRLTVL.

The count of this clone is one. The chain links TRBV2 to TRBJ2-7; unclear D gene. The V gene lost 4 bases and the J gene lost 3 bases, with 16 bases spanning the gap. The V gene's germline CDR1 is SNHLY and CDR2 FYNNEI. The CDR3 runs to 15 residues. The CDR3 sequence is CASSGFGEVDYEQYF. In DNA form, the CDR3 reads TGTGCCAGCAGTGGGTTCGGAGAGGTAGACTACGAGCAGTACTTC.

CDR3 protein: CASSLAKTGMREKLFF. The CDR3 DNA follows: TGCGCCAGCAGCTTGGCCAAAACAGGGATGCGTGAAAAACTGTTTTTT. This rearrangement joins TRBV5-1 to TRBJ1-4; weak D call: TRBD1 (6 bases). The germline gives CDR1 SGHRS, CDR2 YFSETQ. V was pared by 0 bases and J by 7 bases, with 16 bases between. The CDR3 runs 16 residues. Combining the CDR3 with reference TRBV5-1 and TRBJ1-4 gives the whole variable domain KAGVTQTPRYLIKTRGQQVTLSCSPISGHRSVSWYQQTPGQGLQFLFEYFSETQRNKGNFPGRFSGRQFSNSRSEMNVSTLELGDSALYLCASSLAKTGMREKLFFGSGTQLSVL.

V usage is TRBV24-1 and J usage is TRBJ1-3; possibly TRBD1 for D (5 bases). The CDR3 runs 16 residues. The germline V and J ends were trimmed by 9 bases and 0 bases, with 17 bases remaining between them. Germline loops: CDR1 KGHDR, CDR2 SFDVKD. The CDR3 loop reads CATASGLRTSGNTIYF. CDR3 bases: TGTGCCACCGCATCGGGACTGAGGACCTCTGGAAACACCATATATTTT.

In this sample, this clone turned up a few times. The V call is TRBV7-2, the J call TRBJ1-5; maybe TRBD1 (6 bases). Trimming shortened V by 3 bases and J by 0 bases, and 12 bases separated the two germline ends. Germline V gene data show CDR1 as SGHTA and CDR2 as FQGNSA. This CDR3 region has 16 residues. CDR3 loop: CASSFSGHISNQPQHF. CDR3 in DNA: TGTGCCAGCAGCTTTTCGGGACATATTAGCAATCAGCCCCAGCATTTT.

This clone was counted a few times. V and J are TRBV4-1 and TRBJ1-6; 7 positions agree with TRBD1. Per germline, CDR1 MGHRA and CDR2 YSYEKL. The CDR3 consists of 15 residues. Unmatched junction bases numbered 9, after V lost 4 bases and J lost 9 bases. The CDR3 DNA is TGCGCCAGCAGCCGGTTACAGGGGAAGAGTTCACCCCTCCACTTT. Residues: CASSRLQGKSSPLHF.

Worth noting for this clone: Relative to the germline gene, one junction end is altered; a read error may explain this. This chain connects TRBV5-1 to TRBJ2-3; TRBD2 matches at 7 bases. This CDR3 is 15 amino acids long. Germline values: CDR1 SGHRS, CDR2 YFSETQ. The chain's CDR3 is CASTLRLADTDTQYF. As DNA, the CDR3 is TGCGCCAGCACCTTGAGGCTAGCGGACACAGATACGCAGTATTTT. The variable domain in full, with the rest retrieved from reference TRBV5-1 and TRBJ2-3, is KAGVTQTPRYLIKTRGQQVTLSCSPISGHRSVSWYQQTPGQGLQFLFEYFSETQRNKGNFPGRFSGRQFSNSRSEMNVSTLELGDSALYLCASTLRLADTDTQYFGPGTRLTVL.

V is TRBV5-5 and J is TRBJ2-7, with 8 bases matching TRBD1. The junction had 10 bases not matched to a gene; V was cut back by 6 bases and J by 2 bases. The CDR3 runs 15 residues. Germline V CDR1 and CDR2: SGHKS, YYEKEE (reference sequence). The CDR3 protein is CASTLRGTGPYEQYF. DNA of the CDR3: TGTGCCAGCACCCTAAGGGGGACAGGCCCCTACGAGCAGTACTTC.

V is TRBV3-1 (or the pseudogene TRBV3-2) and J is TRBJ2-7, with D tentatively TRBD2 (5 bases). Looked up from germline, CDR1 is LGHDT and CDR2 is YNNKEL (reference sequence). V shed 1 base and J shed 4 bases, with 14 bases lying between them. This CDR3 region has 15 residues. The CDR3 DNA sequence: TGTGCCAGCAGCCAAGGTCCCCTCCCGGGGTACGAGCAGTACTTC. Its protein is CASSQGPLPGYEQYF.

The rearrangement links TRBV7-2 to TRBJ2-3, with unresolved D. The germline V gene encodes CDR1 SGHTA and CDR2 FQGNSA. This CDR3 spans 16 amino acids. V lost 1 base, J lost 1 base, and 12 bases lay in between. The CDR3 reads CASSLGRTGGTDTQYF. DNA of the CDR3: TGTGCCAGCAGCTTAGGTCGAACGGGCGGCACAGATACGCAGTATTTT.

This chain uses TRBV18 with TRBJ2-1; TRBD1 aligns across 11 bases. Germline V gene lookup returns CDR1 KGHSH and CDR2 LQKENI. Trimming took 6 bases from V and 10 from J; bases not matched to a gene: 8. The CDR3 runs to 14 residues. The CDR3: CASSAGTGGREQFF. Written as DNA, the CDR3 is TGTGCCAGCTCTGCCGGGACAGGGGGACGCGAGCAGTTCTTC.